This T cell receptor (beta chain) was sequenced during a study of Tregs in tolerant kidney transplant recipients. Notes on the study in general: Tregs expanded with activated donor B cells seemed most donor-specific.

TCRdb keeps only in-frame clones here, not all; method: immunoSEQ multiplex PCR. The table lists fewer than 150,000 clones, approximately 90% of them singletons. With regard to this clone: Its antigen is currently unknown.

The receptor was derived from a human donor in good health. Sequenced sample: CD4+ T cells from blood.

CDR3 nucleotides: TGTGCCAGCAGCTTGGGTTGGGGACAGGCAAACGAAGAGACCCAGTACTTC. As protein: CASSLGWGQANEETQYF. The chain recombines TRBV5-4 with TRBJ2-5, with 8 bases aligning to TRBD1. Germline trimming cut 0 bases from V and 3 bases from J; bases unmatched to any gene: 10. There are 17 residues in the CDR3. Germline V gene data show CDR1 as SGHNT and CDR2 as YYREEE (reference sequence).